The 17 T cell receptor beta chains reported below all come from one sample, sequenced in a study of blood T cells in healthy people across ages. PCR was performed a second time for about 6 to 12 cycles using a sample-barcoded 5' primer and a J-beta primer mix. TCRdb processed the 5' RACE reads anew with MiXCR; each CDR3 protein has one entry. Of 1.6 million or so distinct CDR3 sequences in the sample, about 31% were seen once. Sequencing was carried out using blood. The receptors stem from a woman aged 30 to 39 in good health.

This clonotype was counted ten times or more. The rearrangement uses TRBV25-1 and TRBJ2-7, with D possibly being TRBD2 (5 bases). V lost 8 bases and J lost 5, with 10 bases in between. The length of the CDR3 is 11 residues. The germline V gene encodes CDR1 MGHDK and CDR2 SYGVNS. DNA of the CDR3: TGTGCCAGCGGAGGCCCCCACGAGCAGTACTTC. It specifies CASGGPHEQYF.

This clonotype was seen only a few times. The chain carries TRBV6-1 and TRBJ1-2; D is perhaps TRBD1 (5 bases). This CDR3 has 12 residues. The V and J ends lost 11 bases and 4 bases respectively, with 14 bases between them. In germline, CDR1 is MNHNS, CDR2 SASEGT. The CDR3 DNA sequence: TGTGCCGTCCGGGACGGGGCCTATGGCTACACCTTC. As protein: CAVRDGAYGYTF.

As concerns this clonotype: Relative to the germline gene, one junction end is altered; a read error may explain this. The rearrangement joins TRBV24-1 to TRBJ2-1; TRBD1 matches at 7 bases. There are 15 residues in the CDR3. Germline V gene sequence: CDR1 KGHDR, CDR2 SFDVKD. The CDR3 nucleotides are TGTGCCACCAGTGATTTAAGGGGGCCCTACGATGAGCAGTTCTTC. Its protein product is CATSDLRGPYDEQFF.

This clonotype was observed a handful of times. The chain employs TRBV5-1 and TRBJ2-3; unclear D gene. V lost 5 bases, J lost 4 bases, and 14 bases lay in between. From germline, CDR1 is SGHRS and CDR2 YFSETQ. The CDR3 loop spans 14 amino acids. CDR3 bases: TGCGCCAGCAGTCGCGGTGGAGAGCCAGATACGCAGTATTTT. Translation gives CASSRGGEPDTQYF.

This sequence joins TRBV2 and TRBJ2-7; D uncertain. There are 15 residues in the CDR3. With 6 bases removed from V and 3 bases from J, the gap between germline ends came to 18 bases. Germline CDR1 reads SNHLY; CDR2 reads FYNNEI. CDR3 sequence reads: CASSRTDRAVYEQYF. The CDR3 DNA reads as TGTGCCAGCAGCCGGACCGACCGGGCGGTCTACGAGCAGTACTTC.

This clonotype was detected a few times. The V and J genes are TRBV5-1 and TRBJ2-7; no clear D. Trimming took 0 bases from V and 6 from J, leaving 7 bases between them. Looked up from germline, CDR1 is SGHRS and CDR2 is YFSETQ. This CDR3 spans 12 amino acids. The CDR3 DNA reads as TGCGCCAGCAGCTTGGGATACGCCGAGCAGTACTTC. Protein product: CASSLGYAEQYF.

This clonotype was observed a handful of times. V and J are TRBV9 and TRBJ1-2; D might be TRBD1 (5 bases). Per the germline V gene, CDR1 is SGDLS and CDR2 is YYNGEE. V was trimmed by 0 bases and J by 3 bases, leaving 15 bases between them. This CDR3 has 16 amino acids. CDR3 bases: TGTGCCAGCAGCGTAGGGGGGAGGGGAGAAGACTATGGCTACACCTTC. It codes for CASSVGGRGEDYGYTF.

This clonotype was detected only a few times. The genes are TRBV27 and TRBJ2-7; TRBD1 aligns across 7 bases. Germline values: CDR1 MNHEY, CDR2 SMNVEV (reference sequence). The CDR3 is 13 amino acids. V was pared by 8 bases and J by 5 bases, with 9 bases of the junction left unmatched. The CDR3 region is CASQRQGGHEQYF. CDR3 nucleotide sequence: TGTGCCAGCCAACGACAGGGTGGCCACGAGCAGTACTTC.

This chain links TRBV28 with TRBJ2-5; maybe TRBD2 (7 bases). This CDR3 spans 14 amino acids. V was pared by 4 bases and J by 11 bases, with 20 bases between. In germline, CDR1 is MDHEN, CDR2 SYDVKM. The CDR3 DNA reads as TGTGCCAGCAGTTATTCCTACCGCAGGGGAGGGCAGTACTTC. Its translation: CASSYSYRRGGQYF.

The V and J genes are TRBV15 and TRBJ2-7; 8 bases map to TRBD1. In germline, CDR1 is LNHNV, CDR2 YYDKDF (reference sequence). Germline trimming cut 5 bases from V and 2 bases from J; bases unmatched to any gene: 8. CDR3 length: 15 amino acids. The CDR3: CATSADRVFPYEQYF. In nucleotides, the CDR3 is TGTGCCACCAGCGCGGACAGGGTTTTCCCCTACGAGCAGTACTTC.

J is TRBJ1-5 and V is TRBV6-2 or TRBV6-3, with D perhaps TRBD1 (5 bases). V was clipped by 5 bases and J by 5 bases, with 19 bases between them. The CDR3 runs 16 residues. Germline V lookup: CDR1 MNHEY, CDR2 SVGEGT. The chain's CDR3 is CASSARHLLGHQPQHF. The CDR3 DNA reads TGTGCCAGCAGTGCCCGACACTTGTTGGGGCATCAGCCCCAGCATTTT.

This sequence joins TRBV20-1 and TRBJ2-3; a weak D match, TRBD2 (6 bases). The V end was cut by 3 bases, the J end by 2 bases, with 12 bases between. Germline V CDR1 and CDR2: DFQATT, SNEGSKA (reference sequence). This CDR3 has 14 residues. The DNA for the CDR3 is TGCAGTGCTAGCTCCGGGAGTAACACAGATACGCAGTATTTT. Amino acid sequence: CSASSGSNTDTQYF.

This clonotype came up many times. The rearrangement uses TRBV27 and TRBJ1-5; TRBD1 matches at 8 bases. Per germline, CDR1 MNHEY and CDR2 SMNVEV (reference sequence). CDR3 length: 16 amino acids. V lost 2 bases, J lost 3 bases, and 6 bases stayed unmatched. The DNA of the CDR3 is TGTGCCAGCAGTTTAGGTGGACAGGGTAACAATCAGCCCCAGCATTTT. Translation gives CASSLGGQGNNQPQHF.

The chain's CDR3 is CASSPLAASTDTQYF. As DNA, the CDR3 is TGTGCCAGTTCGCCACTAGCGGCAAGCACAGATACGCAGTATTTT. V is TRBV25-1 and J is TRBJ2-3; 8 bases agree with TRBD2. Germline V gives CDR1 MGHDK, CDR2 SYGVNS. The V segment lost 9 bases and the J segment 0 bases; nucleotides outside the gene matches: 8. The CDR3 has 15 residues.

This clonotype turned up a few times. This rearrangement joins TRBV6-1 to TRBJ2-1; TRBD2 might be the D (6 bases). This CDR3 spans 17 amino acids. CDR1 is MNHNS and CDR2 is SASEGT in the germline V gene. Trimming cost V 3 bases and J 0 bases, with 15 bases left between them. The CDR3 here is CASSEFLSGLSYNEQFF. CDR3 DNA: TGTGCCAGCAGTGAGTTCCTTAGCGGCCTCTCCTACAATGAGCAGTTCTTC.

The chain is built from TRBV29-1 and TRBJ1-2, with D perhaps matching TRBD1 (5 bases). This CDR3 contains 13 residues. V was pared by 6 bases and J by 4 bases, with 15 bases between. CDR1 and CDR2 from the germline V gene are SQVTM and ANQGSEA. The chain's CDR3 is CSVGWGGAYGYTF. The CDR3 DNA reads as TGCAGCGTCGGGTGGGGGGGTGCCTATGGCTACACCTTC.

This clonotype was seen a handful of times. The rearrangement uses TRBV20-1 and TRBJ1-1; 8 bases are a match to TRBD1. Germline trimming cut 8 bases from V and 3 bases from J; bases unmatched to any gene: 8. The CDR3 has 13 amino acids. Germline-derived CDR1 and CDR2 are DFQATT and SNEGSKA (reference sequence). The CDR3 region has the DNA TGCAGTCCCCCAGGACAGGGAGACACTGAAGCTTTCTTT. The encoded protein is CSPPGQGDTEAFF.